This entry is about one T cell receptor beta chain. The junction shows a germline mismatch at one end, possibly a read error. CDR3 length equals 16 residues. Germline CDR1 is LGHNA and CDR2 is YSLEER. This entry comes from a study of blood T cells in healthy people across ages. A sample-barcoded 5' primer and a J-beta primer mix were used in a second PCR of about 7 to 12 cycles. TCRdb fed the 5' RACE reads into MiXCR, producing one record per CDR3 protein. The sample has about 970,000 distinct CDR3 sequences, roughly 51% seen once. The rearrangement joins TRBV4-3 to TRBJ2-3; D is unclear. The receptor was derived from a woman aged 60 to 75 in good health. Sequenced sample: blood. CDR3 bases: TGCGCCAGCAGCCAAGGGACCAGGCCTTCCACAAATACGCAGTATTTT. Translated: CASSQGTRPSTNTQYF.